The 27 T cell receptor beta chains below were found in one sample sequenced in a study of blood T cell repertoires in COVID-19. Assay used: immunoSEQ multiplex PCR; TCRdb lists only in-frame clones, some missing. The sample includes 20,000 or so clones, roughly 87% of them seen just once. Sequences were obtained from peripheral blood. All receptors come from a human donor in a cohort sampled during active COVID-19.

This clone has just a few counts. The CDR3 spells CASSPPATGDYEQYF. In DNA form, the CDR3 reads TGTGCCAGCTCACCACCGGCTACAGGGGACTACGAGCAGTACTTC. The rearrangement joins TRBV18 to TRBJ2-7, with TRBD1 identical over 7 bases. The V and J ends lost 0 bases and 3 bases, in that order; junction bases with no gene match: 5. The CDR3 length is 15 residues. The germline V gene has CDR1 KGHSH and CDR2 LQKENI.

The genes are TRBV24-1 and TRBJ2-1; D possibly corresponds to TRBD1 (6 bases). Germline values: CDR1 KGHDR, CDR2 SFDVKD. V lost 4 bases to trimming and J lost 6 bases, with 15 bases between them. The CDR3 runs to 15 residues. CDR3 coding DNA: TGTGCCACCAGTGAAACAACACAGGGACGCAATGAGCAGTTCTTC. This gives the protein CATSETTQGRNEQFF.

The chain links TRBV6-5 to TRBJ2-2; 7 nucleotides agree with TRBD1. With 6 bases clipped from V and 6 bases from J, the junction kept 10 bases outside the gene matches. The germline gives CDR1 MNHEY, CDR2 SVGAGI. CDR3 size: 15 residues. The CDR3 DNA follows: TGTGCCAGCAGCGCGAACAGGGGTCTGTCCGGGGAGCTGTTTTTT. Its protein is CASSANRGLSGELFF.

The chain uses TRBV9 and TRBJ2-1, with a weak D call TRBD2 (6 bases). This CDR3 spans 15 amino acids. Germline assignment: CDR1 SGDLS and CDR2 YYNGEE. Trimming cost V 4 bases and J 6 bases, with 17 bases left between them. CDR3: CASSPAEGLFNEQFF. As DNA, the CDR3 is TGTGCCAGCAGCCCAGCCGAGGGACTGTTCAATGAGCAGTTCTTC.

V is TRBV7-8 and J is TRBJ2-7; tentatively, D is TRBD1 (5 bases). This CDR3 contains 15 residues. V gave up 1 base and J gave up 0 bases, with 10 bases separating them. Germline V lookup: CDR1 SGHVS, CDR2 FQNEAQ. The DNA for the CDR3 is TGTGCCAGCAGCTTAGGACAGAGTTACTCCTACGAGCAGTACTTC. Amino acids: CASSLGQSYSYEQYF.

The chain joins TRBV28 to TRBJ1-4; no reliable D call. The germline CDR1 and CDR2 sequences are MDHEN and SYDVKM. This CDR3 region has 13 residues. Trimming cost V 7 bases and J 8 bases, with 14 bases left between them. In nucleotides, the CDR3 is TGTGCCAGCACTCGACCCCACGGGGAAAAACTGTTTTTT. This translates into CASTRPHGEKLFF.

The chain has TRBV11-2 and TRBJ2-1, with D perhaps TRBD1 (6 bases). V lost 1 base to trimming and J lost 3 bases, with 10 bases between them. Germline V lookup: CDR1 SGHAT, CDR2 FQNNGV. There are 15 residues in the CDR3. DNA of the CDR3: TGTGCCAGCAGCTTAGTGAGGGGACACTACAATGAGCAGTTCTTC. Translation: CASSLVRGHYNEQFF.

Written as DNA, the CDR3 is TGTGCCACCAGTGATTTGGGTCGGGGTATAGAGACCCAGTACTTC. Translated, it gives CATSDLGRGIETQYF. The chain has TRBV24-1 and TRBJ2-5; TRBD2 might be the D (5 bases). CDR1 is KGHDR, CDR2 SFDVKD, per germline. The CDR3 loop spans 15 amino acids. V dropped 0 bases and J dropped 4 bases, with 11 bases sitting between them.

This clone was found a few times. The CDR3 is CASKGTESSYEQYF. The CDR3 coding sequence is TGTGCCAGCAAGGGGACTGAAAGCTCCTACGAGCAGTACTTC. The rearrangement links TRBV2 to TRBJ2-7; D is perhaps TRBD2 (6 bases). Trimming stripped 7 bases from V and 0 bases from J, with 13 bases between. CDR3 length: 14 amino acids. CDR1 is SNHLY, CDR2 FYNNEI, per germline.

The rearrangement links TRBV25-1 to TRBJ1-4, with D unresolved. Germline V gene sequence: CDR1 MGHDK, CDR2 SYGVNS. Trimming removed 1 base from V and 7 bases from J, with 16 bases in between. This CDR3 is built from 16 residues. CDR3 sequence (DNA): TGTGCCAGCAGTGAATTGGGAGTTTCGGGTGGTGAAAAACTGTTTTTT. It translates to CASSELGVSGGEKLFF.

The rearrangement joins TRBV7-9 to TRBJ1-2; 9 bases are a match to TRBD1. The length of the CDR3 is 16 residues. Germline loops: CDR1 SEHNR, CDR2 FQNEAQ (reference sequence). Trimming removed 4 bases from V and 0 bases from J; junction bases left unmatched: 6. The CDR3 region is CASSSFRDRANYGYTF. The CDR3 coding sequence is TGTGCCAGCAGCTCGTTCCGGGACAGGGCTAACTATGGCTACACCTTC.

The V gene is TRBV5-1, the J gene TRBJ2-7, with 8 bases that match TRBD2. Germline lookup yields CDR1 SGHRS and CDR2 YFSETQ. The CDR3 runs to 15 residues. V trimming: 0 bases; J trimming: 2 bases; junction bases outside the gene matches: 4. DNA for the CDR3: TGCGCCAGCAGCTTGGGGTGGACTAGCCCCTACGAGCAGTACTTC. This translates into CASSLGWTSPYEQYF.

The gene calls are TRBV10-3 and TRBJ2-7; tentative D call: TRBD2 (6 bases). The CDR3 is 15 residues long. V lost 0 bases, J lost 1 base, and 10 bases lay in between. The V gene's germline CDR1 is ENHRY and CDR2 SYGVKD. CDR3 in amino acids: CAISESWRGSYEQYF. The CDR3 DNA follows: TGTGCCATCAGTGAGTCGTGGAGGGGTTCCTACGAGCAGTACTTC.

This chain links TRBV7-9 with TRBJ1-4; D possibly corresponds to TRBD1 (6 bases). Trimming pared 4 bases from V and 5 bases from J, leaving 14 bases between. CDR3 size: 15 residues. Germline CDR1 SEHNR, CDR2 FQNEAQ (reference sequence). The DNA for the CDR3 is TGTGCCAGCAGCTCACTAAATAGGGGGAATGAAAAACTGTTTTTT. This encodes CASSSLNRGNEKLFF.

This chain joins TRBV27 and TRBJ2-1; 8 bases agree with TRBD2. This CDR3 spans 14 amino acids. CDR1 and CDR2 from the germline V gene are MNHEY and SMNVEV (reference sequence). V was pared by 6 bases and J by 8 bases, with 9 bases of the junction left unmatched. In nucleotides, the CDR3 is TGTGCCAGCAGGAGCGGGAGCCCCCTGGATGAGCAGTTCTTC. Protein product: CASRSGSPLDEQFF.

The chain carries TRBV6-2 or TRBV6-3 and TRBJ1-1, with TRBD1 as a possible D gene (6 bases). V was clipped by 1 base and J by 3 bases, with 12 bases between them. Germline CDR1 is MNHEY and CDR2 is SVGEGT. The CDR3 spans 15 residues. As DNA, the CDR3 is TGTGCCAGCAGTTACTTACGGACAGCCTACACTGAAGCTTTCTTT. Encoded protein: CASSYLRTAYTEAFF.

The CDR3 region is CASSDQGTGQNTEAFF. CDR3 nucleotide sequence: TGTGCCAGCAGCGACCAGGGGACCGGACAGAACACTGAAGCTTTCTTT. The chain links TRBV14 to TRBJ1-1; D may be TRBD1 (6 bases). The CDR3 length is 16 residues. Deletions cut 5 bases from V and 1 base from J, with 17 bases between. The V gene's germline CDR1 is SGHDN and CDR2 FVKESK.

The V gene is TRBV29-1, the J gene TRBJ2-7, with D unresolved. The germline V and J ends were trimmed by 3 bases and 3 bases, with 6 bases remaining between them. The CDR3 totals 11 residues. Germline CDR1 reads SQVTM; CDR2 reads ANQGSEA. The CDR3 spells CSVESRYEQYF. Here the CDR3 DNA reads TGCAGCGTTGAGTCCCGCTACGAGCAGTACTTC.

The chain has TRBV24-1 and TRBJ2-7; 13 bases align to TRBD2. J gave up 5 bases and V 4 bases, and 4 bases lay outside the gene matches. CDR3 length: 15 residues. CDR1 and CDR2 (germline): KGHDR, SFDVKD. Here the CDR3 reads CATSDGLAGVDEQYF. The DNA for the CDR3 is TGTGCCACCAGTGACGGACTAGCGGGAGTTGACGAGCAGTACTTC.

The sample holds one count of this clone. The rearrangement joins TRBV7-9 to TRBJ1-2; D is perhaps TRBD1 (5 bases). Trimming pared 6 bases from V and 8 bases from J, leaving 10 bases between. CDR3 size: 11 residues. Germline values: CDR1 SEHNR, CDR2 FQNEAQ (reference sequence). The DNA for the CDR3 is TGTGCCAGCAGTTCTAAGGGGGGCTACACCTTC. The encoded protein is CASSSKGGYTF.

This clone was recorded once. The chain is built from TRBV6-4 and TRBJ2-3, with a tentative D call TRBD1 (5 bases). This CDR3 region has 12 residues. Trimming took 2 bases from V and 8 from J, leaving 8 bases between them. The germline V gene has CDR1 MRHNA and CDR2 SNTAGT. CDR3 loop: CASSDQGSTQYF. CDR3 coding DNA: TGTGCCAGCAGTGACCAGGGTTCTACGCAGTATTTT.

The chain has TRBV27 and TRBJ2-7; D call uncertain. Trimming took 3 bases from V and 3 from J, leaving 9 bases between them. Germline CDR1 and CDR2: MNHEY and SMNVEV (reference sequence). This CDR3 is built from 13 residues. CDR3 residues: CASSLVGVYEQYF. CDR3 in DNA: TGTGCCAGCAGTTTGGTAGGAGTCTACGAGCAGTACTTC.

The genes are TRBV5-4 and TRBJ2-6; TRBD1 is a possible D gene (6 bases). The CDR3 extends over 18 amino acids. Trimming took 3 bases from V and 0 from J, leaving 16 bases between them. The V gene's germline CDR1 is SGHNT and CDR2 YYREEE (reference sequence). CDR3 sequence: CASSSSGHVLSGANVLTF. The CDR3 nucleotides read TGTGCCAGCAGCTCCTCGGGACATGTACTCTCTGGGGCCAACGTCCTGACTTTC.

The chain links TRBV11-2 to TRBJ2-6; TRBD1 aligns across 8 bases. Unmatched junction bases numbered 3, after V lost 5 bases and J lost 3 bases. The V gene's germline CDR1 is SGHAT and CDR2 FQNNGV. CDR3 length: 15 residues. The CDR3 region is CASSETGGGANVLTF. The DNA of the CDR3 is TGTGCCAGCAGCGAAACAGGGGGTGGGGCCAACGTCCTGACTTTC. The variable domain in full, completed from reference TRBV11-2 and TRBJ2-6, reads EAGVAQSPRYKIIEKRQSVAFWCNPISGHATLYWYQQILGQGPKLLIQFQNNGVVDDSQLPKDRFSAERLKGVDSTLKIQPAKLEDSAVYLCASSETGGGANVLTFGAGSRLTVL.

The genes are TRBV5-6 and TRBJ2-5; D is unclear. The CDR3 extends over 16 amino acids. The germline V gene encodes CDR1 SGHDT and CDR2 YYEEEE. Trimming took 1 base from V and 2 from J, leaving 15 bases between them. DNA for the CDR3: TGTGCCAGCAGCTTGCTAAGGAGCAAAAGTCAAGAGACCCAGTACTTC. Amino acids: CASSLLRSKSQETQYF.

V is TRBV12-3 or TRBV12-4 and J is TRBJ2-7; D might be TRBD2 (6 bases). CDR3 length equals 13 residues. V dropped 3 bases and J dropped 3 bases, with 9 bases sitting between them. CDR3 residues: CASSFSGGYEQYF. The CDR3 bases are TGTGCCAGCAGTTTTTCCGGGGGCTACGAGCAGTACTTC.

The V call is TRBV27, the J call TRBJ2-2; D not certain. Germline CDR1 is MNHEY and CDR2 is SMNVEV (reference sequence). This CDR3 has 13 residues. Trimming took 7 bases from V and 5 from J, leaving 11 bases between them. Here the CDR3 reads CASTERVTGELFF. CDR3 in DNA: TGTGCCAGCACCGAACGGGTTACCGGGGAGCTGTTTTTT.